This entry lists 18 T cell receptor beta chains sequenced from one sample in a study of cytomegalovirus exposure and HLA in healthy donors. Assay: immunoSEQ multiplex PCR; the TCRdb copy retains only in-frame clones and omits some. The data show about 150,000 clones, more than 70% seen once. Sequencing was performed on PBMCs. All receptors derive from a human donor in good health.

The CDR3 reads CASSPPFTDYGYTF. CDR3 DNA sequence: TGTGCCAGCTCACCACCGTTCACAGACTATGGCTACACCTTC. This chain joins TRBV18 and TRBJ1-2; D is uncertain. CDR1 and CDR2 from the germline V gene are KGHSH and LQKENI. This CDR3 contains 14 residues. V was trimmed by 0 bases and J by 3 bases, leaving 8 bases between them.

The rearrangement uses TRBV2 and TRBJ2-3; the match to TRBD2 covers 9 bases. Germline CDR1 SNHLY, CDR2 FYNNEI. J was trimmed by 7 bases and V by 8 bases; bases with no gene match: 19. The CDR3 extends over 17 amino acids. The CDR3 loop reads CASHWDVGSGSWYTQYF. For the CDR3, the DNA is TGTGCCAGCCATTGGGACGTAGGTAGCGGGAGCTGGTATACGCAGTATTTT.

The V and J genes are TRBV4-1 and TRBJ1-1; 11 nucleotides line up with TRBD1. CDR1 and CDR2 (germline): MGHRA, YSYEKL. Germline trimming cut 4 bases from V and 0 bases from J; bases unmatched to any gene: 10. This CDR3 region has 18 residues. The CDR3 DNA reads TGCGCCAGCAGCCGGGCATCGGGACAGGGGGGAATGAACACTGAAGCTTTCTTT. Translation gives CASSRASGQGGMNTEAFF.

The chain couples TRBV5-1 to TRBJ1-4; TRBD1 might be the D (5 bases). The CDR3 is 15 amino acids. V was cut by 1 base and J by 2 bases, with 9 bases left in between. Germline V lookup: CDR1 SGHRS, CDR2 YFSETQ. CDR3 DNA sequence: TGCGCCAGCAGCTTGTGGTCAGGGACTAATGAAAAACTGTTTTTT. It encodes CASSLWSGTNEKLFF.

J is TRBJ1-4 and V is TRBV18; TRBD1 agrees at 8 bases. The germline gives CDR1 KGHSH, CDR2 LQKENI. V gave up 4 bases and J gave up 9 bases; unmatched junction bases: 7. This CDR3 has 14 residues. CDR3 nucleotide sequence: TGTGCCAGCTCACAAATGGGGACAGGTCAAAAACTGTTTTTT. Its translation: CASSQMGTGQKLFF.

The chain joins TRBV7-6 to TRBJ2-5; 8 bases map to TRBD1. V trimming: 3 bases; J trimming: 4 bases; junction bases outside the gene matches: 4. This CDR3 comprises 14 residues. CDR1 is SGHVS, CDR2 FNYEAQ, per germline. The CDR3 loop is CASSFAGGRETQYF. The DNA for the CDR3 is TGTGCCAGCAGCTTCGCAGGGGGCCGAGAGACCCAGTACTTC.

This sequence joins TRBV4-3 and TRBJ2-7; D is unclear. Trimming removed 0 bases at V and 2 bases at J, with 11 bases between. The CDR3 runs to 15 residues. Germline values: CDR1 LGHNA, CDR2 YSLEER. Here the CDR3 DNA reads TGCGCCAGCAGCCAAGACCCCAGGTCCGCCTACGAGCAGTACTTC. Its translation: CASSQDPRSAYEQYF.

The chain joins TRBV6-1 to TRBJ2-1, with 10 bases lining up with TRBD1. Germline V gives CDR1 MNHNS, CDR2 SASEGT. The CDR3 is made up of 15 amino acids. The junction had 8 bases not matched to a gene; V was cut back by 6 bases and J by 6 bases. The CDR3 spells CASRSPGQGFNEQFF. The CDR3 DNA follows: TGTGCCAGCAGGTCCCCGGGACAGGGGTTCAATGAGCAGTTCTTC.

DNA of the CDR3: TGCGCCAGCAGCCTCGGGAGCGGGGGGGCCGAGACCCAGTACTTC. Its protein product is CASSLGSGGAETQYF. V usage is TRBV4-1 and J usage is TRBJ2-5; 10 nucleotides match TRBD2. After removal of 4 bases from V and 5 bases from J, the junction contained 7 bases not matched to a gene. CDR3 length: 15 amino acids. Germline V gene lookup returns CDR1 MGHRA and CDR2 YSYEKL.

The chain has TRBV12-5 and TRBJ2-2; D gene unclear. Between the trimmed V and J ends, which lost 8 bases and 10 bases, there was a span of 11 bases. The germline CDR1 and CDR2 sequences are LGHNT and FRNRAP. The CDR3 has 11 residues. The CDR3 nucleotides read TGTGCTAGTCGGGTGTCGGAGGAGCTGTTTTTT. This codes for CASRVSEELFF.

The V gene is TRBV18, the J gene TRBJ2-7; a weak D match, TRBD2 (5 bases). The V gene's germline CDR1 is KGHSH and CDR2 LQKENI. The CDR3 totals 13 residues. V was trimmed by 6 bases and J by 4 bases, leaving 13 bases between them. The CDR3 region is CASSRAFLYEQYF. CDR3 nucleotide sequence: TGTGCCAGCTCGCGGGCCTTTCTGTACGAGCAGTACTTC.

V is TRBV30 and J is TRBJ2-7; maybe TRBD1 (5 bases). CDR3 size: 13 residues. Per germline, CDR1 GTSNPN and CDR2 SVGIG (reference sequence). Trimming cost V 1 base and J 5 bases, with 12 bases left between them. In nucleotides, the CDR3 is TGTGCCTGGAGTGAAACAGGTACCCACGAGCAGTACTTC. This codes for CAWSETGTHEQYF.

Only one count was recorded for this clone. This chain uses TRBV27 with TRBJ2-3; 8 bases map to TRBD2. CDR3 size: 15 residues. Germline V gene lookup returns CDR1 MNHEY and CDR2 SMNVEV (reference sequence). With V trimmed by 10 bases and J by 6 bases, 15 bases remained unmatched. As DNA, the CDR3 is TGTGCCACCAGGACCGGGACTAGTTGGGACGATACGCAGTATTTT. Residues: CATRTGTSWDDTQYF.

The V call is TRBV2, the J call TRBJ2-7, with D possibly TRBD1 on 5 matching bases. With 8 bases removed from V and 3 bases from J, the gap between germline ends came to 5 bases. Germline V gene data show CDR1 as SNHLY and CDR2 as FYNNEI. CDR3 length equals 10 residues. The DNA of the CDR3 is TGTGCCAGCCAGGGCTACGAGCAGTACTTC. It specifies CASQGYEQYF.

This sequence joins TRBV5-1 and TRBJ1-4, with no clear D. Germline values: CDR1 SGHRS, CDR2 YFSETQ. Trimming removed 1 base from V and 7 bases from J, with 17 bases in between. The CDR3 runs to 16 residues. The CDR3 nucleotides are TGCGCCAGCAGCTTGTTCGGGTTCCCTGTCGGTGAAAAACTGTTTTTT. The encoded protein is CASSLFGFPVGEKLFF. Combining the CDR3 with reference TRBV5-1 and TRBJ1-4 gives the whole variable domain KAGVTQTPRYLIKTRGQQVTLSCSPISGHRSVSWYQQTPGQGLQFLFEYFSETQRNKGNFPGRFSGRQFSNSRSEMNVSTLELGDSALYLCASSLFGFPVGEKLFFGSGTQLSVL.

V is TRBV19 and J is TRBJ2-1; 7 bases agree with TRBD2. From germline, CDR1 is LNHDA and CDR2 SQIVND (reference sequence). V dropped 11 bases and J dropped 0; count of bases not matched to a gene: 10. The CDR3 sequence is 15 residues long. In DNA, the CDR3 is TGTGCCGCCGCAGCGGGGCTCAGCTCCTACAATGAGCAGTTCTTC. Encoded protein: CAAAAGLSSYNEQFF.

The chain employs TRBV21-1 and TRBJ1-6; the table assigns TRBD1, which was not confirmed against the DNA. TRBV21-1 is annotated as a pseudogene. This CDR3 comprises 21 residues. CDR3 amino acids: CASSKVAPGQGARPTDSPLHF. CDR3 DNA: TGTGCCAGCAGCAAAGTCGCCCCGGGACAGGGAGCCCGACCGACCGATTCACCCCTCCACTTT.

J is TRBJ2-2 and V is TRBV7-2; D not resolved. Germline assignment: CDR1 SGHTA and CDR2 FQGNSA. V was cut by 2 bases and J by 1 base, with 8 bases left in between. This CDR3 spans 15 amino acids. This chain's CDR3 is CASSLWAQNTGELFF. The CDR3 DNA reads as TGTGCCAGCAGCTTATGGGCTCAGAACACCGGGGAGCTGTTTTTT.